This T cell receptor (beta chain) emerged from a study of cytomegalovirus exposure and HLA in healthy donors. As regards this clone: Its specificity is not known.

Study-level results: Later analysis indicated greater clonal expansion among HLA-associated TCR beta chains than among equally common other chains. Sequencing had likely introduced a cluster of highly shared sequence variants as an artifact.

13 Jbeta primers and 60 Vbeta primers were used for the PCR. The table came from immunoSEQ multiplex PCR; TCRdb's copy has only in-frame clones and leaves some out. This repertoire shows under 200,000 clones, roughly 84% found once; its top ten account for 1.5%. This TCR derives from a male donor in good health and CMV-seronegative. Source material: PBMCs.

The chain's CDR3 is CASSLTAGEGTGELFF. In DNA, the CDR3 is TGCGCCAGCAGTCTAACAGCGGGAGAGGGCACCGGGGAGCTGTTTTTT. The rearrangement joins TRBV23-1 to TRBJ2-2; 8 bases agree with TRBD2. TRBV23-1 qualifies as an ORF whose function is uncertain. V lost 4 bases, J lost 4 bases, and 8 bases stayed unmatched. There are 16 residues in the CDR3.